A selection of T cell receptor beta chains follows, all from one sample in a study of blood T cell repertoires in COVID-19. The protocol was immunoSEQ multiplex PCR, while the TCRdb copy is restricted to in-frame clones and leaves out a portion. In the table there are 50,000 to 70,000 clones, 87% of which are singletons. Sequenced sample: peripheral blood. The receptors shown here come from a man aged 55-75 years with active or convalescent COVID-19. The CDR3 runs from the conserved cysteine through the conserved F or W. A D gene is named only where the DNA matches it firmly. The listing skips clone size in some rows; elsewhere it reads once, few, many or a size class.

j_gene: TRBJ1-1; v_gene: TRBV5-1; abundance: .; d_gene: .; CDR3aa: CASSLGSGVPAEAFF; CDR3nt: TGCGCCAGCAGCTTGGGGTCAGGGGTTCCAGCTGAAGCTTTCTTT
j_gene: TRBJ2-3; v_gene: TRBV6-5; abundance: .; d_gene: TRBD1; CDR3aa: CASSWTGGETDTQYF; CDR3nt: TGTGCCAGCAGTTGGACAGGGGGCGAAACAGATACGCAGTATTTT
j_gene: TRBJ2-5; v_gene: TRBV2; abundance: .; d_gene: .; CDR3aa: CASKDRVKGQETQYF; CDR3nt: TGTGCCAGCAAAGACCGGGTAAAGGGGCAAGAGACCCAGTACTTC
j_gene: TRBJ2-1; v_gene: TRBV7-2; abundance: .; d_gene: .; CDR3aa: CASSPQGSYNEQFF; CDR3nt: TGTGCCAGCAGCCCCCAGGGTTCCTACAATGAGCAGTTCTTC
j_gene: TRBJ1-1; v_gene: TRBV19; abundance: .; d_gene: .; CDR3aa: CASKGGFEAFF; CDR3nt: TGTGCCAGTAAGGGAGGGTTTGAAGCTTTCTTT
j_gene: TRBJ1-2; v_gene: TRBV6-5; abundance: .; d_gene: .; CDR3aa: CANRHLYGYTF; CDR3nt: TGTGCCAACCGACACCTCTATGGCTACACCTTC
j_gene: TRBJ2-2; v_gene: TRBV5-5; abundance: once; d_gene: .; CDR3aa: CASSLVQTGELFF; CDR3nt: TGTGCCAGCAGCTTGGTACAGACCGGGGAGCTGTTTTTT
j_gene: TRBJ2-3; v_gene: TRBV20-1; abundance: .; d_gene: .; CDR3aa: CSASGSLATDTQYF; CDR3nt: TGCAGTGCTAGTGGCTCATTAGCGACAGATACGCAGTATTTT
j_gene: TRBJ2-1; v_gene: TRBV29-1; abundance: once; d_gene: .; CDR3aa: CSVEQTGASEQFF; CDR3nt: TGCAGCGTTGAGCAGACAGGAGCCTCCGAGCAGTTCTTC
j_gene: TRBJ2-1; v_gene: TRBV5-1; abundance: .; d_gene: .; CDR3aa: CASSAGWSSYNEQFF; CDR3nt: TGCGCCAGCAGCGCGGGTTGGAGCTCCTACAATGAGCAGTTCTTC
j_gene: TRBJ1-5; v_gene: TRBV7-2; abundance: .; d_gene: .; CDR3aa: CASSPKVSSYYSNQPQHF; CDR3nt: TGTGCCAGCAGCCCAAAGGTGTCGTCATACTATAGCAATCAGCCCCAGCATTTT
j_gene: TRBJ2-7; v_gene: TRBV13; abundance: .; d_gene: .; CDR3aa: CASSLNAYEQYF; CDR3nt: TGTGCCAGCAGCTTAAATGCGTACGAGCAGTACTTC
j_gene: TRBJ1-2; v_gene: TRBV7-9; abundance: .; d_gene: .; CDR3aa: CASSPGDYHLGYGYTF; CDR3nt: TGTGCCAGCAGCCCGGGTGACTACCATTTAGGGTATGGCTACACCTTC
j_gene: TRBJ2-2; v_gene: TRBV6-1; abundance: .; d_gene: .; CDR3aa: CASGEGSSTGELFF; CDR3nt: TGTGCCAGCGGTGAGGGTTCTAGCACCGGGGAGCTGTTTTTT
j_gene: TRBJ2-3; v_gene: TRBV5-8; abundance: .; d_gene: TRBD2; CDR3aa: CASSSSPGLAVTDTQYF; CDR3nt: TGTGCCAGCAGCTCAAGCCCGGGACTAGCTGTCACAGATACGCAGTATTTT
j_gene: TRBJ1-1; v_gene: TRBV6-5; abundance: .; d_gene: TRBD1; CDR3aa: CASSYSKGATEAFF; CDR3nt: TGTGCCAGCAGTTACTCGAAGGGGGCTACTGAAGCTTTCTTT
j_gene: TRBJ1-5; v_gene: TRBV5-5; abundance: .; d_gene: .; CDR3aa: CASSLEPYSDQPQHF; CDR3nt: TGTGCCAGCAGCTTGGAGCCCTACTCTGATCAGCCCCAGCATTTT
j_gene: TRBJ2-6; v_gene: TRBV5-6; abundance: .; d_gene: .; CDR3aa: CASSGGSGANVLTF; CDR3nt: TGTGCCAGCAGCGGCGGGTCTGGGGCCAACGTCCTGACTTTC
j_gene: TRBJ2-2; v_gene: TRBV20-1; abundance: .; d_gene: .; CDR3aa: CSASPRKGLSTGELFF; CDR3nt: TGCAGTGCTAGTCCGCGAAAGGGACTCTCCACCGGGGAGCTGTTTTTT
j_gene: TRBJ2-7; v_gene: TRBV2; abundance: .; d_gene: .; CDR3aa: CASSAKYEQYF; CDR3nt: TGTGCCAGCAGCGCGAAGTACGAGCAGTACTTC
j_gene: TRBJ1-5; v_gene: TRBV7-9; abundance: .; d_gene: .; CDR3aa: CASSARAEQPQHF; CDR3nt: TGTGCCAGCAGCGCCAGGGCAGAACAGCCCCAGCATTTT
j_gene: TRBJ1-5; v_gene: TRBV6-5; abundance: once; d_gene: .; CDR3aa: CASISRGRGDQPQHF; CDR3nt: TGTGCCAGCATCAGCCGGGGCAGGGGAGATCAGCCCCAGCATTTT
j_gene: TRBJ1-1; v_gene: TRBV10-3; abundance: .; d_gene: TRBD1; CDR3aa: CAIRGDRGETEAFF; CDR3nt: TGTGCCATCAGGGGGGACAGGGGGGAGACTGAAGCTTTCTTT
j_gene: TRBJ1-1; v_gene: TRBV7-9; abundance: .; d_gene: TRBD1; CDR3aa: CASSLKGTGENTEAFF; CDR3nt: TGTGCCAGCAGCTTGAAGGGGACAGGGGAGAACACTGAAGCTTTCTTT
j_gene: TRBJ1-1; v_gene: TRBV10-1; abundance: .; d_gene: .; CDR3aa: CASSSGGGVGAFF; CDR3nt: TGCGCCAGCTCTTCGGGTGGAGGGGTGGGAGCTTTCTTT
j_gene: TRBJ2-2; v_gene: TRBV6-4; abundance: .; d_gene: .; CDR3aa: CASRSVPGSAGELFF; CDR3nt: TGTGCCTCCCGTTCTGTCCCGGGGTCCGCCGGGGAGCTGTTTTTT
j_gene: TRBJ2-5; v_gene: TRBV12-5; abundance: once; d_gene: .; CDR3aa: CASGPGQETQYF; CDR3nt: TGTGCTAGTGGACCCGGTCAAGAGACCCAGTACTTC
j_gene: TRBJ2-2; v_gene: TRBV21-1; abundance: .; d_gene: .; CDR3aa: CATPGCPDTGELFF; CDR3nt: TGTGCCACACCAGGGTGCCCGGACACCGGGGAGCTGTTTTTT
j_gene: TRBJ1-6; v_gene: TRBV18; abundance: .; d_gene: .; CDR3aa: CASSPGPGPSYNSPLHF; CDR3nt: TGTGCCAGCTCCCCAGGTCCAGGGCCCTCCTATAATTCACCCCTCCACTTT